These T cell receptor beta chains were read from a single sample in a study of blood T cells in healthy people across ages. TCRdb analysed the 5' RACE reads with MiXCR anew, one entry per CDR3 protein. The sample has over 600,000 distinct CDR3 sequences; over 20% are singletons. The sequencing input was blood. Receptors were obtained from a man aged 70-80 years in good health. Each CDR3 is given with its conserved first and last residue. The D gene is left open where the match is weak. Size is stated for part of the rows, as once, few or many counts, or as a class when the clone is expanded.

-	TRBJ2-6	few	TRBV6-2/TRBV6-3	CASSYTHSGANVLTF	TGTGCCAGCAGTTACACACACTCTGGGGCCAACGTCCTGACTTTC
TRBD2	TRBJ2-3	few	TRBV18	CASSPTTSDTDTQYF	TGTGCCAGCTCACCAACCACTAGCGACACAGATACGCAGTATTTT
-	TRBJ2-5	few	TRBV6-1	CASSDRRIGGETQYF	TGTGCCAGCAGTGATAGGAGGATAGGTGGGGAGACCCAGTACTTC
TRBD2	TRBJ2-1	few	TRBV5-1	CASPSGWAYNEQFF	TGCGCCAGTCCTAGCGGATGGGCCTACAATGAGCAGTTCTTC
-	TRBJ1-6	-	TRBV7-9	CASNKLGGVGSPLHF	TGTGCCAGCAACAAACTGGGAGGGGTCGGTTCACCTCTCCACTTT
-	TRBJ2-7	few	TRBV7-2	CASSLGGRNYEQYF	TGTGCCAGCAGCCTAGGGGGACGGAACTACGAGCAGTACTTC
TRBD2	TRBJ2-5	-	TRBV20-1	CSAAQTSGNQETQYF	TGCAGTGCGGCCCAGACTAGCGGGAATCAAGAGACCCAGTACTTC
TRBD1	TRBJ1-5	-	TRBV6-5	CASSRAPRGQGFQPQHF	TGTGCCAGCAGCCGGGCTCCCAGAGGACAGGGCTTTCAGCCCCAGCATTTT
TRBD2	TRBJ2-3	few	TRBV11-2	CASSPQGSGQRDTQYF	TGTGCCAGCAGCCCCCAGGGTAGCGGGCAAAGAGATACGCAGTATTTT
TRBD2	TRBJ2-1	-	TRBV20-1	CSARDGLAGYNEQFF	TGCAGTGCTAGAGATGGCCTAGCGGGGTACAATGAGCAGTTCTTC
TRBD1	TRBJ1-3	few	TRBV9	CASSGDRHRTGNTIYF	TGTGCCAGCAGCGGGGACAGGCACAGGACGGGAAACACCATATATTTT
TRBD2	TRBJ2-7	-	TRBV13	CASSLWGLADYEQYF	TGTGCCAGCAGCTTATGGGGACTAGCGGACTACGAGCAGTACTTC
-	TRBJ2-1	-	TRBV12-3/TRBV12-4	CASGLSEQFF	TGTGCCAGCGGGCTGTCAGAGCAGTTCTTC
TRBD1	TRBJ2-1	few	TRBV15	CATSTGQGAFNEQFF	TGTGCCACCAGCACCGGACAGGGGGCGTTCAATGAGCAGTTCTTC
TRBD2	TRBJ2-3	-	TRBV7-2	CASSLSWGGSTDTQYF	TGTGCCAGCAGCTTAAGCTGGGGGGGAAGCACAGATACGCAGTATTTT
TRBD1	TRBJ2-2	-	TRBV27	CASSVPGQGRRELFF	TGTGCCAGCAGTGTACCGGGACAGGGGCGTCGGGAGCTGTTTTTT
-	TRBJ1-4	many	TRBV7-2	CASSLAPGSNEKLFF	TGTGCCAGCAGCTTAGCCCCGGGGTCTAATGAAAAACTGTTTTTT
TRBD1	TRBJ2-7	few	TRBV7-2	CASSYGQGSDEQYF	TGTGCCAGCAGCTATGGACAGGGTTCCGACGAGCAGTACTTC
TRBD2	TRBJ2-7	-	TRBV5-1	CASSPLTSGTTYEQYF	TGCGCCAGCAGCCCCCTGACTAGCGGGACCACCTACGAGCAGTACTTC
TRBD1	TRBJ1-4	-	TRBV20-1	CSATSGTDEKLFF	TGCAGTGCTACTTCTGGGACAGATGAAAAACTGTTTTTT
-	TRBJ1-6	few	TRBV12-3/TRBV12-4	CASSSLLGGRGSPLHF	TGTGCCAGCAGTTCCCTACTGGGGGGGAGAGGTTCACCCCTCCACTTT
-	TRBJ2-1	many	TRBV9	CASSVYEVASNYNEQFF	TGTGCCAGCAGCGTCTACGAGGTGGCGAGCAACTACAATGAGCAGTTCTTC
-	TRBJ2-2	-	TRBV5-5	CASSFLGGTGELFF	TGTGCCAGCAGCTTCCTTGGGGGCACCGGGGAGCTGTTTTTT
TRBD2	TRBJ2-1	-	TRBV27	CASSFATSSSYNEQFF	TGTGCCAGCAGTTTCGCGACTAGCAGCTCCTACAATGAGCAGTTCTTC
-	TRBJ2-7	once	TRBV5-1	CASSPTHPGQYEQYF	TGCGCCAGCAGCCCCACCCATCCAGGGCAATACGAGCAGTACTTC
TRBD1	TRBJ2-1	-	TRBV6-1	CASKKGALYNEQFF	TGTGCCAGCAAGAAGGGGGCCCTTTACAATGAGCAGTTCTTC
TRBD2	TRBJ2-2	few	TRBV4-1	CASSQDPPTSGKPGELFF	TGCGCCAGCAGCCAAGATCCCCCGACTAGCGGGAAACCCGGGGAGCTGTTTTTT
-	TRBJ2-7	-	TRBV20-1	CSQGLSGGEQYF	TGCAGCCAGGGGTTGTCGGGGGGCGAGCAGTACTTC
-	TRBJ2-4	few	TRBV29-1	CSVGVARGDIQYF	TGCAGCGTTGGAGTAGCGAGGGGGGACATTCAGTACTTC
-	TRBJ1-1	few	TRBV29-1	CSVEFGSNTEAFF	TGCAGCGTTGAATTTGGTAGTAACACTGAAGCTTTCTTT
-	TRBJ2-3	few	TRBV2	CASALEGVSTDTQYF	TGTGCCAGCGCCCTAGAGGGGGTTAGCACAGATACGCAGTATTTT
-	TRBJ2-2	few	TRBV27	CASSFRSDYNTGELFF	TGTGCCAGCAGTTTCCGTAGTGACTACAACACCGGGGAGCTGTTTTTT
-	TRBJ2-1	few	TRBV19	CASSIGGTGSEQFF	TGTGCCAGTAGTATTGGGGGGACTGGTAGTGAGCAGTTCTTC
-	TRBJ2-7	-	TRBV20-1	CSARNPNSAYEQYF	TGCAGTGCACGGAACCCAAATTCCGCCTACGAGCAGTACTTC
-	TRBJ2-7	-	TRBV3-1	CASSLSGLYEQYF	TGTGCCAGCAGCCTTTCAGGTCTCTACGAGCAGTACTTC
-	TRBJ1-1	-	TRBV7-2	CASSLVEGVNTEAFF	TGTGCCAGCAGCTTAGTCGAGGGGGTGAACACTGAAGCTTTCTTT
TRBD1	TRBJ2-3	few	TRBV10-2	CASRRDRGGTDTQYF	TGCGCCAGCAGGAGGGACAGGGGAGGAACAGATACGCAGTATTTT
TRBD2	TRBJ2-1	-	TRBV6-6	CASTTPAGGLNEQFF	TGTGCCAGCACCACCCCAGCGGGAGGCCTCAATGAGCAGTTCTTC
-	TRBJ2-5	many	TRBV20-1	CSVGTHQETQYF	TGCAGTGTCGGGACCCACCAAGAGACCCAGTACTTC
TRBD2	TRBJ2-7	-	TRBV6-5	CASRGGNLYEQYF	TGTGCCAGCAGGGGAGGGAACCTTTACGAGCAGTACTTC
-	TRBJ1-5	-	TRBV5-1	CASSLEAKGVQPQHF	TGCGCCAGCAGCTTGGAGGCCAAGGGCGTTCAGCCCCAGCATTTT
TRBD1	TRBJ1-1	few	TRBV5-6	CASSLNSGQMNTEAFF	TGTGCCAGCAGCTTAAACTCGGGACAGATGAACACTGAAGCTTTCTTT
-	TRBJ1-2	-	TRBV29-1	CSVEGVGGYTF	TGCAGCGTTGAGGGGGTTGGTGGCTACACCTTC
-	TRBJ2-4	-	TRBV14	CASSQTTGVGIQYF	TGTGCCAGCAGCCAAACGACGGGGGTAGGCATTCAGTACTTC
TRBD2	TRBJ2-7	few	TRBV11-2	CAGSTGTSGTYFYEQYF	TGTGCCGGCAGCACCGGGACTAGCGGGACTTACTTCTACGAGCAGTACTTC
-	TRBJ2-7	-	TRBV2	CASSTRSSEQYF	TGTGCCAGCAGTACTAGGAGCTCCGAGCAGTACTTC
-	TRBJ2-1	-	TRBV5-4	CASSLGRRGNNEQFF	TGTGCCAGCAGCTTGGGTCGGAGAGGGAACAATGAGCAGTTCTTC
TRBD1	TRBJ2-1	-	TRBV27	CASSMGQEYNEQFF	TGTGCCAGCAGTATGGGACAGGAATACAATGAGCAGTTCTTC
-	TRBJ2-3	-	TRBV20-1	CSARSLQGRIDAHTQYF	TGCAGTGCTAGGAGTTTGCAGGGCCGCATCGACGCACATACGCAGTATTTT
-	TRBJ1-3	few	TRBV3-1	CASSMTDSGNTIYF	TGTGCCAGCAGCATGACAGACTCTGGAAACACCATATATTTT
-	TRBJ1-4	few	TRBV5-1	CASSSQPQGRNEKLFF	TGCGCCAGCAGCTCGCAACCACAGGGACGAAATGAAAAACTGTTTTTT
TRBD2	TRBJ2-7	many	TRBV10-3	CAAQGLAGVREQYF	TGTGCCGCCCAAGGACTAGCGGGAGTACGGGAGCAGTACTTC
-	TRBJ2-7	few	TRBV5-1	CASSSPRGKVHEQYF	TGCGCCAGCAGCTCCCCAAGGGGTAAGGTCCACGAGCAGTACTTC
TRBD1	TRBJ2-7	few	TRBV24-1	CATETGQGNSYEQYF	TGTGCCACCGAAACGGGACAGGGAAATTCCTACGAGCAGTACTTC
TRBD2	TRBJ2-3	-	TRBV29-1	CSGGGGEGTDTQYF	TGCAGCGGCGGGGGGGGCGAGGGCACAGATACGCAGTATTTT
-	TRBJ1-3	once	TRBV4-1	CASSQDGRGGSGNTIYF	TGCGCCAGCAGCCAAGATGGGAGGGGGGGCTCTGGAAACACCATATATTTT
-	TRBJ1-1	few	TRBV28	CASSVPGENTEAFF	TGTGCCAGCAGTGTCCCAGGGGAGAACACTGAAGCTTTCTTT
-	TRBJ2-7	-	TRBV2	CASGGGTAYEQYF	TGTGCCAGCGGAGGGGGGACAGCCTACGAGCAGTACTTC
TRBD1	TRBJ1-4	-	TRBV7-9	CASSQETGRKLFF	TGTGCCAGCAGCCAAGAGACAGGGAGGAAACTGTTTTTT
TRBD2	TRBJ2-5	few	TRBV20-1	CSAISPSGGVRETQYF	TGCAGTGCTATAAGTCCTAGCGGGGGAGTAAGAGAGACCCAGTACTTC